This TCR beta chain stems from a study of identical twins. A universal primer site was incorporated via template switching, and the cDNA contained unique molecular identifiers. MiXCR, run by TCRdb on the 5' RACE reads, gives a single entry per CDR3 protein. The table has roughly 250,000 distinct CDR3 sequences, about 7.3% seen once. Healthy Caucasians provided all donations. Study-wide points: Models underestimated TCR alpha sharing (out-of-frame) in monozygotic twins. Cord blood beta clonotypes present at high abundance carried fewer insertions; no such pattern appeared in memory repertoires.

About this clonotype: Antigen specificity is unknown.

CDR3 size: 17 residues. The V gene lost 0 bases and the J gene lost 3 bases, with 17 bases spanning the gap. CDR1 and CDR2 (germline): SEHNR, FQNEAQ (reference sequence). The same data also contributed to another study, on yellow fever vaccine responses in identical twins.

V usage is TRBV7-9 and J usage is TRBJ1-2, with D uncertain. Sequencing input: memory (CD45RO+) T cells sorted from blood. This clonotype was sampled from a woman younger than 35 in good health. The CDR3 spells CASSLAAFRGEDYGYTF. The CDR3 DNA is TGTGCCAGCAGCTTAGCGGCATTTCGGGGTGAGGACTATGGCTACACCTTC.